The T cell receptor beta chain under discussion was sequenced for a study of blood T cells in healthy people across ages. V lost 6 bases to trimming and J lost 0 bases, with 12 bases between them. The CDR3 spans 16 residues. CDR1 and CDR2 (germline): MGHRA, YSYEKL. Using a J-beta primer mix together with a sample-barcoded 5' primer, a second PCR was run for about 7 to 12 cycles. From the 5' RACE reads, TCRdb called clonotypes with MiXCR, one entry per CDR3 protein. Here the sample spans around 780,000 distinct CDR3 sequences, around a quarter being singletons. These data were also filed under a second study, of T cells of mothers and their children. In that study: Second-round PCR products received sample barcodes and 2-4 random nucleotides from the M1S primer.

The TCR was taken from a boy younger than 18 in good health. The source material was blood. This chain uses TRBV4-1 with TRBJ2-6, with D perhaps matching TRBD2 (5 bases). CDR3 bases: TGCGCCAGCAGGAGGGTCTCGAGCTCTGGGGCCAACGTCCTGACTTTC. Protein sequence: CASRRVSSSGANVLTF.